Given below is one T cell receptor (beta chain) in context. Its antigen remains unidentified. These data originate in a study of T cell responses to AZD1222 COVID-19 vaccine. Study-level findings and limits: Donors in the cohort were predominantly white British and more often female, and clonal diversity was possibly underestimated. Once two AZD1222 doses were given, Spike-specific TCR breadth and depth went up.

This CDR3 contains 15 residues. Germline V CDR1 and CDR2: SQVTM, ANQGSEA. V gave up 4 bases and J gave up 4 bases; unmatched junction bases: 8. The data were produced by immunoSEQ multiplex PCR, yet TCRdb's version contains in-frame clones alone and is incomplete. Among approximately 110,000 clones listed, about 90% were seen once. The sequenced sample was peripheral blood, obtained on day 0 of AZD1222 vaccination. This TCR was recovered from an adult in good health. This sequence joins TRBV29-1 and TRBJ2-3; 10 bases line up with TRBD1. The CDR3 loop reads CSVVGDRGPSDTQYF. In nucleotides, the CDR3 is TGCAGCGTTGTCGGGGACAGGGGTCCGTCAGATACGCAGTATTTT.